The entry below gives a single TCR beta chain sequence along with its context. This sample is drawn from a study of blood T cell repertoires in COVID-19. Using immunoSEQ multiplex PCR, the repertoire was profiled, and TCRdb retains in-frame clones only, with some absent. The table records 70,000 to 75,000 clones, roughly 80% of them present only once. CDR3 length: 14 residues. Germline CDR1 reads SGHRS; CDR2 reads YFSETQ. V shed 5 bases and J 7 bases; nucleotides not matched to a gene: 12. The sample taken for sequencing was peripheral blood. The receptor was derived from a man aged 65 to 79 with acute or convalescent COVID-19. This chain connects TRBV5-1 to TRBJ2-7; 7 positions match TRBD2. The CDR3 DNA sequence: TGCGCCAGCAGAGAAGGCGGGAGTACTGAGGAGCAGTACTTC. Amino acids: CASREGGSTEEQYF.